Here is one TCR beta chain with its context. This entry comes from a study of T cell changes during pregnancy in multiple sclerosis. Assay: immunoSEQ multiplex PCR; the TCRdb copy retains only in-frame clones and omits some. Of fewer than 140,000 clones in the sample, 91% are singletons; the top ten hold 1.5% to 2%. Germline trimming cut 7 bases from V and 3 bases from J; bases unmatched to any gene: 5. The CDR3 extends over 14 amino acids. Germline-derived CDR1 and CDR2 are SGHTA and FQGNSA. The chain employs TRBV7-2 and TRBJ2-7, with 11 bases identical to TRBD2. This specimen consisted of peripheral blood, obtained before pregnancy. The clonotype comes from a female donor with multiple sclerosis, enrolled in a pregnancy study. This chain's CDR3 is CASTGTSGVYEQYF. The CDR3 coding sequence is TGTGCCAGCACTGGGACTAGCGGAGTCTACGAGCAGTACTTC.